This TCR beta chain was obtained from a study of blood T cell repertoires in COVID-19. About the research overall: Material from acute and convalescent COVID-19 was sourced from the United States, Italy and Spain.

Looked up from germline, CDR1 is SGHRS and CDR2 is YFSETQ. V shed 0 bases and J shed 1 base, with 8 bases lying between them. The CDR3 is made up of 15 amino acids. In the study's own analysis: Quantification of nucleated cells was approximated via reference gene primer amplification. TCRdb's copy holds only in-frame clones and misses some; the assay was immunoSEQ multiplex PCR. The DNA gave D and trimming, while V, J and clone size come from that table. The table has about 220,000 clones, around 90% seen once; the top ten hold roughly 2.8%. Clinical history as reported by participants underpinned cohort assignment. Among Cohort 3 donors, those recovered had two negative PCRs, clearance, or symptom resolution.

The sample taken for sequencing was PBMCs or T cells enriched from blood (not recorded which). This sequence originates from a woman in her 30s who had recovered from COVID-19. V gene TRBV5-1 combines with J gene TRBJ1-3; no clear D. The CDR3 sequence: CASSLGGGSGNTIYF. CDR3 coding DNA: TGCGCCAGCAGCTTGGGGGGAGGATCTGGAAACACCATATATTTT.